This T cell receptor beta chain was identified in a study of blood T cell repertoires in COVID-19. Study in general: The samples span acute and convalescent COVID-19 from the United States, Italy and Spain. The analysed material was cDNA or gDNA that came from T cells, B-cell-depleted T cells, or PBMCs.

Original methodology: Estimated nucleated cell counts came from reference gene primer amplification. The method was immunoSEQ multiplex PCR; TCRdb's version includes in-frame clones alone and lacks a portion of them. For V, J and clone size, that table is used; D and trimming come from the DNA. The sample lists about 160,000 clones; about 87% were seen once. The CDR3 is 14 residues long. V was pared by 7 bases and J by 2 bases, with 11 bases of the junction left unmatched. Germline assignment: CDR1 SQVTM and CDR2 ANQGSEA. Specimen: peripheral blood. V is TRBV29-1 and J is TRBJ2-7; 7 positions agree with TRBD1. The clonotype originates from a woman aged 55-69 years who had recovered from COVID-19. In DNA, the CDR3 is TGCAGCGCGGCCCGACAGGGATCAACCTACGAGCAGTACTTC. Translating it yields CSAARQGSTYEQYF.